The T cell receptor (beta chain) described here comes from a study of OX40 agonist ivuxolimab in advanced cancers. Turning to the overall study: Ivuxolimab was an agonistic, fully human IgG2 monoclonal antibody directed against OX40 (CD134), a costimulatory receptor. Intravenous ivuxolimab was administered to patients every 2 weeks at six dose levels: 0.01, 0.1, 0.3, 1.5, 3 and 10 mg/kg. Of the roughly 50 dose-escalation patients, hepatocellular carcinoma was present in around 19, melanoma in approximately 15, renal cell carcinoma in 9 and head and neck cancer in 9. In the dose-escalation cohort, approximately 83% of patients were male, and the mean age was around 60 years with a range of about 20 to 79. Patients were allowed to have had prior anti-PD-1, anti-PD-L1 or anti-CTLA-4 therapy, and more than 35% of the dose-escalation patients had been treated with checkpoint inhibitors. Partial responses occurred in three dose-escalation patients, of whom one had hepatocellular carcinoma and two had cutaneous melanoma. Peripheral TCRbeta sequencing aimed to test whether ivuxolimab altered TCR sequence diversity and caused clonal T-cell expansion. The monotherapy dose-escalation portion (N of about 47 patients) of the phase I ivuxolimab trial is reported in the paper.

Genomic DNA was isolated from the sorted cells so that the TCRbeta CDR3 region could be sequenced. The immunoSEQ Assay was used to sequence the TCRbeta CDR3 regions. The table was pulled from immuneACCESS by TCRdb, which kept in-frame rearrangements only. Such tables lose some clones; where checked, under half of the loss comes from unresolved V genes, and the rest has no known cause. Across this sample there are about 79,000 clones, with 80% to 95% seen only once. About 6.6% of the sample goes to the ten largest clones. The research as a whole found: Clonal expansion of both CD4+ and CD8+ blood T cells was observed from baseline to week 6 at doses 0.1 to 3.0 mg/kg. After ivuxolimab, expanded clones were on average more numerous among CD8+ T cells than among CD4+ T cells. In partial responders in the 0.1-3.0 mg/kg groups, normalized peripheral clonal expansion was found to be among the lowest, especially among CD8+ T cells. The antigen specificity of the peripheral T cells that underwent clonal expansion was not determined. Low levels of normalized T-cell clonal expansion were also seen in some patients who did not respond.

Patients with a history of autoimmune disease or receiving systemic immunosuppression were excluded from the trial. Peripheral blood for TCR sequencing was collected from all dose cohorts at baseline, on cycle 4 day 1, and on cycle 7 day 1. The samples were taken from a phase I, first-in-human, multicenter, open-label dose-escalation trial of ivuxolimab. Adults with locally advanced or metastatic melanoma, renal cell carcinoma, hepatocellular carcinoma or head and neck squamous cell carcinoma were enrolled in the trial. CD4+ and CD8+ T cells were sorted separately from peripheral blood before TCR sequencing. About this clone: Its antigen target is currently unknown. One base away there is no much larger clone; base qualities are not given.

Looking up the germline V gene yields CDR1 SGHDN and CDR2 FVKESK. The germline ends are 8 bases apart after V is trimmed by 0 bases and J by 5 bases. From cysteine to phenylalanine, the CDR3 is 13 amino acids long. Only the CDR3 portion is preserved as DNA: 39 bases, with reading frame beginning at the first base. The TCR was taken from an adult with an advanced solid tumor such as melanoma, head and neck, liver or kidney cancer. This specimen consisted of CD4+ or CD8+ T cells sorted from blood, obtained in a trial of the OX40 agonist ivuxolimab. The rearrangement joined TRBV14 to TRBJ2-7, with the D gene call left open. The DNA reads TGTGCCAGCAGCCAAGATCTAGGGCACGAGCAGTACTTC. It encodes CASSQDLGHEQYF.